These 25 T cell receptor beta chains originate from one sample sequenced in a study of T-cell reconstitution after alpha-beta-depleted transplantation in children. The authors prepared the TCRbeta library with unique molecular identifiers. TCRdb analysed the PCR reads with MiXCR anew, one entry per CDR3 protein. The sample holds some 640,000 distinct CDR3 sequences, approximately 16% seen once. The sequencing here drew on PBMCs from the stem cell graft donor, taken from the stem cell graft. Source of these receptors: a human donor who donated a stem cell graft to a child with acute myeloid leukemia.

This clonotype has only a few counts. The CDR3 nucleotides are TGCAGCGTTGACGAGGGAACTGAAGCTTTCTTT. It encodes CSVDEGTEAFF. This chain links TRBV29-1 with TRBJ1-1; unclear D gene. The CDR3 has 11 amino acids. V was pared by 3 bases and J by 5 bases, with 7 bases between. Germline CDR1 and CDR2: SQVTM and ANQGSEA.

This clonotype was recorded many times. The chain is built from TRBV29-1 and TRBJ1-1; no definite D call. The CDR3 contains 15 residues. CDR1 is SQVTM, CDR2 ANQGSEA, per germline. Trimming took off 0 bases at V and 10 bases at J, with 21 bases between the two ends. The CDR3 DNA follows: TGCAGCGTTGAAGAGATAGGAGCCCTAGGCGGGCGAGCTTTCTTT. It translates to CSVEEIGALGGRAFF.

The chain joins TRBV7-9 to TRBJ2-1, with 9 bases aligning to TRBD1. CDR1 SEHNR and CDR2 FQNEAQ come from the germline V gene (reference sequence). The CDR3 loop spans 15 amino acids. The V gene end was trimmed by 5 bases and the J gene end by 2 bases; junction bases not matched to a gene: 4. CDR3 amino acids: CASSQTGGAYNEQFF. The CDR3, as DNA: TGTGCCAGCAGCCAGACAGGGGGGGCCTACAATGAGCAGTTCTTC.

This clonotype has just a few counts. The rearrangement links TRBV4-1 to TRBJ2-7, with D possibly being TRBD2 (6 bases). V shed 3 bases and J shed 2 bases, with 14 bases lying between them. Germline CDR1 reads MGHRA; CDR2 reads YSYEKL. This CDR3 has 15 amino acids. The CDR3 loop reads CASSQLRDSTYEQYF. The CDR3 region has the DNA TGCGCCAGCAGCCAGCTCCGGGACTCCACCTACGAGCAGTACTTC.

This clonotype occurred a few times. The genes are TRBV18 and TRBJ2-3; D perhaps matches TRBD2 (6 bases). Trimming left V 2 bases short and J 4 bases short, with 16 bases between. CDR3 length equals 16 residues. Germline values: CDR1 KGHSH, CDR2 LQKENI. CDR3: CASSPEAGPPPDTQYF. The CDR3 region has the DNA TGTGCCAGCTCACCAGAGGCGGGGCCCCCCCCAGATACGCAGTATTTT.

This clonotype was observed a handful of times. The rearrangement uses TRBV7-2 and TRBJ2-6, with D uncertain. V lost 0 bases, J lost 4 bases, and 10 bases lay in between. CDR3 length equals 16 residues. Germline V gene data show CDR1 as SGHTA and CDR2 as FQGNSA. This CDR3 reads CASSLAPTGGANVLTF. The CDR3 DNA reads TGTGCCAGCAGCTTAGCCCCGACGGGCGGGGCCAACGTCCTGACTTTC.

J is TRBJ1-5 and V is TRBV6-7; TRBD1 might be the D (6 bases). TRBV6-7 is an ORF; its function is uncertain. The V end lost 2 bases, the J end lost 0 bases, and 20 bases lay between the germline ends. The CDR3 sequence is 19 residues long. The CDR3 loop reads CASSYTPSQDRYSNQPQHF. The DNA for the CDR3 is TGTGCCAGCAGTTACACCCCATCGCAGGACAGATATAGCAATCAGCCCCAGCATTTT.

This clonotype showed up many times. This chain links TRBV5-5 with TRBJ1-5, with D unclear. The CDR3 runs 12 residues. V shed 1 base and J shed 9 bases, with 8 bases lying between them. Looked up from germline, CDR1 is SGHKS and CDR2 is YYEKEE (reference sequence). This chain's CDR3 is CASSLSGRPQHF. CDR3 nucleotides: TGTGCCAGCAGCTTGTCAGGCCGGCCCCAGCATTTT. The full variable domain, its missing parts supplied by reference TRBV5-5 and TRBJ1-5, is DAGVTQSPTHLIKTRGQQVTLRCSPISGHKSVSWYQQVLGQGPQFIFQYYEKEERGRGNFPDRFSARQFPNYSSELNVNALLLGDSALYLCASSLSGRPQHFGDGTRLSIL.

The chain is built from TRBV7-2 and TRBJ2-7; D possibly corresponds to TRBD2 (7 bases). Germline V gives CDR1 SGHTA, CDR2 FQGNSA. V was trimmed by 1 base and J by 3 bases, leaving 13 bases between them. The CDR3 length is 15 residues. CDR3 coding DNA: TGTGCCAGCAGCTTAGAGGGGGGGCAGGACTACGAGCAGTACTTC. It yields the protein CASSLEGGQDYEQYF.

This clonotype was seen only a few times. V and J are TRBV4-3 and TRBJ1-5; D not certain. The CDR3 loop spans 15 amino acids. V lost 1 base and J 2 bases, leaving 9 bases between the germline ends. In germline, CDR1 is LGHNA, CDR2 YSLEER. This chain's CDR3 is CASSQGRSGNQPQHF. The CDR3 DNA reads as TGCGCCAGCAGCCAAGGCAGGTCGGGCAATCAGCCCCAGCATTTT.

In this sample, this clonotype turned up many times. This sequence joins TRBV7-9 and TRBJ2-3; 8 positions match TRBD2. This CDR3 contains 15 residues. Germline CDR1 reads SEHNR; CDR2 reads FQNEAQ (reference sequence). The J segment lost 3 bases and the V segment lost 0 bases, leaving 2 bases of the junction unmatched. The CDR3, as DNA: TGTGCCAGCAGCTTAGCGGGGACTAGGACAGATACGCAGTATTTT. Translated: CASSLAGTRTDTQYF. Combining the CDR3 with reference TRBV7-9 and TRBJ2-3 gives the whole variable domain DTGVSQNPRHKITKRGQNVTFRCDPISEHNRLYWYRQTLGQGPEFLTYFQNEAQLEKSRLLSDRFSAERPKGSFSTLEIQRTEQGDSAMYLCASSLAGTRTDTQYFGPGTRLTVL.

This clonotype was found many times. The chain joins TRBV20-1 to TRBJ1-5; possible D gene TRBD1, 6 bases. The V end lost 7 bases, the J end lost 5 bases, and 18 bases lay between the germline ends. The CDR3 extends over 14 amino acids. Germline CDR1 is DFQATT and CDR2 is SNEGSKA (reference sequence). CDR3 nucleotides: TGCAGTGTATCTAACAGGGTTGGGGATCAGCCCCAGCATTTT. It translates to CSVSNRVGDQPQHF.

This clonotype was seen more than once but under ten times. In DNA form, the CDR3 reads TGTGCCACCAGTGACCGGGACAGGCAGAATGAGCAGTTCTTC. It encodes CATSDRDRQNEQFF. The chain employs TRBV24-1 and TRBJ2-1; 8 bases are a match to TRBD1. Germline CDR1 and CDR2: KGHDR and SFDVKD. The CDR3 sequence is 14 residues long. The trim removed 4 bases at V and 7 bases at J, leaving 5 bases unmatched.

This clonotype was counted between two and nine times. The chain combines TRBV13 with TRBJ2-3; D is unresolved. Germline CDR1 reads PRHDT; CDR2 reads FYEKMQ (reference sequence). The CDR3 runs to 14 residues. Trimming left V 0 bases short and J 2 bases short, with 6 bases between. The CDR3 sequence: CASSLGSYTDTQYF. CDR3 sequence (DNA): TGTGCCAGCAGCTTAGGCAGCTACACAGATACGCAGTATTTT.

This clonotype turned up a few times. The chain is built from TRBV12-3 or TRBV12-4 and TRBJ1-5, with D possibly TRBD1 on 5 matching bases. This CDR3 contains 14 residues. Trimming shortened V by 5 bases and J by 5 bases, and 13 bases separated the two germline ends. The CDR3 here is CASSGGGWDQPQHF. The CDR3 DNA follows: TGTGCCAGCAGTGGGGGGGGATGGGATCAGCCCCAGCATTTT.

Comments on this clonotype: Just one base apart from a much larger clone, this may be a read error. The V call is TRBV20-1, the J call TRBJ2-3; 8 bases line up with TRBD2. V shed 6 bases, J shed 0 bases, and the junction held 11 bases outside the gene matches. The CDR3 is made up of 16 amino acids. CDR1 is DFQATT, CDR2 SNEGSKA, per germline (reference sequence). CDR3 sequence (DNA): TGCAGTGCATTCCCGCATAGCGGGGCTAGCACAGATACGCAGTATTTT. Its translation is CSAFPHSGASTDTQYF.

The chain combines TRBV7-9 with TRBJ1-5; the match to TRBD1 covers 7 bases. CDR3 length: 15 amino acids. The V gene's germline CDR1 is SEHNR and CDR2 FQNEAQ (reference sequence). V trimming: 1 base; J trimming: 4 bases; junction bases outside the gene matches: 4. Here the CDR3 reads CASSLGTGENQPQHF. The CDR3 nucleotides read TGTGCCAGCAGCTTAGGGACAGGCGAAAATCAGCCCCAGCATTTT. Full variable domain (rest looked up from reference TRBV7-9 and TRBJ1-5): DTGVSQNPRHKITKRGQNVTFRCDPISEHNRLYWYRQTLGQGPEFLTYFQNEAQLEKSRLLSDRFSAERPKGSFSTLEIQRTEQGDSAMYLCASSLGTGENQPQHFGDGTRLSIL.

This clonotype occurred many times. The chain carries TRBV6-1 and TRBJ2-5; 10 bases map to TRBD1. The CDR3 length is 15 residues. CDR1 and CDR2 (germline): MNHNS, SASEGT. Trimming removed 5 bases from V and 3 bases from J; junction bases left unmatched: 6. In DNA, the CDR3 is TGTGCCAGCAGTAAACCCGGGACAGGGGAAGAGACCCAGTACTTC. Translated: CASSKPGTGEETQYF.

In its sample, this clonotype was seen many times. The chain links TRBV29-1 to TRBJ1-1; D may be TRBD1 (5 bases). The CDR3 spans 13 residues. V dropped 6 bases and J dropped 5 bases, with 16 bases sitting between them. Germline CDR1 and CDR2: SQVTM and ANQGSEA. As DNA, the CDR3 is TGCAGCGTGGCTAAGGAAGGGGAAACTGAAGCTTTCTTT. This gives the protein CSVAKEGETEAFF.

The chain links TRBV7-2 to TRBJ2-2; weak D call: TRBD2 (5 bases). Trimming removed 4 bases from V and 3 bases from J, with 18 bases in between. Per germline, CDR1 SGHTA and CDR2 FQGNSA. This CDR3 is built from 17 residues. In DNA form, the CDR3 reads TGTGCCAGCAGCTCGATGCCCACTAGTTCCTACACCGGGGAGCTGTTTTTT. It yields the protein CASSSMPTSSYTGELFF.

There are a few counts of this clonotype. The chain combines TRBV4-3 with TRBJ1-1; D is unclear. Germline CDR1 reads LGHNA; CDR2 reads YSLEER. Trimming cost V 4 bases and J 3 bases, with 15 bases left between them. The CDR3 consists of 15 residues. The CDR3 DNA follows: TGCGCCAGCAGCCCAGCCGGACCGGGTGACACTGAAGCTTTCTTT. It codes for CASSPAGPGDTEAFF.

Many counts were recorded for this clonotype. The chain uses TRBV7-2 and TRBJ2-1; 10 bases line up with TRBD2. CDR3 length: 15 residues. Germline CDR1 is SGHTA and CDR2 is FQGNSA. Trimming removed 3 bases from V and 8 bases from J; junction bases left unmatched: 7. The DNA for the CDR3 is TGTGCCAGCAGCTTGTCCAGCGGGGGGGCGTATGAGCAGTTCTTC. Protein sequence: CASSLSSGGAYEQFF. Together with reference TRBV7-2 and TRBJ2-1, the CDR3 gives the full variable domain: GAGVSQSPSNKVTEKGKDVELRCDPISGHTALYWYRQSLGQGLEFLIYFQGNSAPDKSGLPSDRFSAERTGGSVSTLTIQRTQQEDSAVYLCASSLSSGGAYEQFFGPGTRLTVL.

In this sample, this clonotype turned up many times. The chain uses TRBV29-1 and TRBJ1-2; D call uncertain. The CDR3 loop spans 13 amino acids. Germline V CDR1 and CDR2: SQVTM, ANQGSEA. The V gene lost 0 bases and the J gene lost 7 bases, with 12 bases spanning the gap. DNA for the CDR3: TGCAGCGTTGAAGATCCGAGGGCCATTGGCTACACCTTC. Translation: CSVEDPRAIGYTF.

The V and J genes are TRBV11-1 and TRBJ2-7, with unresolved D. This CDR3 region has 12 residues. V shed 2 bases and J shed 5 bases, with 7 bases lying between them. The germline V gene has CDR1 SGHAT and CDR2 FQDESV (reference sequence). CDR3 amino acids: CASSLTRNEQYF. The CDR3 region has the DNA TGTGCCAGCAGCTTAACGCGGAACGAGCAGTACTTC.

The rearrangement joins TRBV7-2 to TRBJ2-1; no clear D. Germline assignment: CDR1 SGHTA and CDR2 FQGNSA. V was pared by 5 bases and J by 10 bases, with 15 bases between. The CDR3 loop spans 13 amino acids. The CDR3 protein is CASSRPTSREQFF. The CDR3, as DNA: TGTGCCAGCAGCCGTCCGACCTCGCGCGAGCAGTTCTTC.